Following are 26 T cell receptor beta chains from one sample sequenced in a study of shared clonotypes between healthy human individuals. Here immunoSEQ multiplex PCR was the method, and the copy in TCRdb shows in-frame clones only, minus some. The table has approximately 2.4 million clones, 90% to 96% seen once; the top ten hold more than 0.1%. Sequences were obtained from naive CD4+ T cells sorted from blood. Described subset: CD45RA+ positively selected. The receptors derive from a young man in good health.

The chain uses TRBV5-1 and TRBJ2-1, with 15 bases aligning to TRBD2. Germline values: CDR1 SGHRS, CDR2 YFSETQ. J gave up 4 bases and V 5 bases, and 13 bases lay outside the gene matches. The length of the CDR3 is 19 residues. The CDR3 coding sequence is TGCGCCAGCAGGGTAGGACTAGCGGGAGGGTTTAAACTATACAATGAGCAGTTCTTC. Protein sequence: CASRVGLAGGFKLYNEQFF.

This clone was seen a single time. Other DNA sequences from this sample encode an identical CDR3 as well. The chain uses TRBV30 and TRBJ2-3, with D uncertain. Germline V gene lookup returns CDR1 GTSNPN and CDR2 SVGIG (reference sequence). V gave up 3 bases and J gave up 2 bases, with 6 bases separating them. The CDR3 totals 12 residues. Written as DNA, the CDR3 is TGTGCCTGGAGCCCCAACACAGATACGCAGTATTTT. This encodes CAWSPNTDTQYF.

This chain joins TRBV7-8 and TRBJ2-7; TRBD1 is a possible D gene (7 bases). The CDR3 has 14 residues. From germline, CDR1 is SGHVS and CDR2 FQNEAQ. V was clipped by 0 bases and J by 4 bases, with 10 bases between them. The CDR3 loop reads CASSLAEGAYEQYF. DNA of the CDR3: TGTGCCAGCAGCTTAGCGGAGGGGGCGTACGAGCAGTACTTC.

DNA for the CDR3: TGTGCCTGGAGCGATACCCACAAGAACACCGGGGAGCTGTTTTTT. Translation: CAWSDTHKNTGELFF. V usage is TRBV30 and J usage is TRBJ2-2; D unclear. V shed 3 bases and J shed 1 base, with 12 bases lying between them. The CDR3 has 15 amino acids. The V gene's germline CDR1 is GTSNPN and CDR2 SVGIG (reference sequence).

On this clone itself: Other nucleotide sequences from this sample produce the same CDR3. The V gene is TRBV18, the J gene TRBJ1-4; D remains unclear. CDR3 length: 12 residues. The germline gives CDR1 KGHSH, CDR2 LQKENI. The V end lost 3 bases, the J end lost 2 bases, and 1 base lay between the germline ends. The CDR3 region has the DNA TGTGCCAGCTCACCGACTAATGAAAAACTGTTTTTT. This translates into CASSPTNEKLFF.

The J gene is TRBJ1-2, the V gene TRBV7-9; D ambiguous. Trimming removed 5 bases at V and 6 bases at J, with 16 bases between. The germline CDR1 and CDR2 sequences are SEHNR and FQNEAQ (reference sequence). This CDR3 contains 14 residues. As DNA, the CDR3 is TGTGCCAGCAGCCCATCGGGAACTGTGAATGGCTACACCTTC. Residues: CASSPSGTVNGYTF.

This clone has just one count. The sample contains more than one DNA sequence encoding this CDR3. CDR3 in DNA: TGCGCCAGCAGCTTGGACGGGGCAACTAATGAAAAACTGTTTTTT. This codes for CASSLDGATNEKLFF. The genes are TRBV5-1 and TRBJ1-4; D remains unclear. There are 15 residues in the CDR3. The germline CDR1 and CDR2 sequences are SGHRS and YFSETQ. Trimming took 0 bases from V and 0 from J, leaving 6 bases between them.

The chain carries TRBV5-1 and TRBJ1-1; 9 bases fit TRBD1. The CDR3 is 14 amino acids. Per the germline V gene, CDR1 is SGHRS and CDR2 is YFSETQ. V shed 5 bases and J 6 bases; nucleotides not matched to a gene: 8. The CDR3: CASRPQGAVSEAFF. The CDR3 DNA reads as TGCGCCAGCAGGCCACAGGGGGCTGTCTCTGAAGCTTTCTTT.

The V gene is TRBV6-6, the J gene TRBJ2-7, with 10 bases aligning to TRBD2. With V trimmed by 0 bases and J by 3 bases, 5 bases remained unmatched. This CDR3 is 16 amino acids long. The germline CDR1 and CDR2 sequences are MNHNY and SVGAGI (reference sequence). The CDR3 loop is CASSYSRASGSYEQYF. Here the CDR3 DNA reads TGTGCCAGCAGTTACTCACGGGCTAGCGGGAGCTACGAGCAGTACTTC.

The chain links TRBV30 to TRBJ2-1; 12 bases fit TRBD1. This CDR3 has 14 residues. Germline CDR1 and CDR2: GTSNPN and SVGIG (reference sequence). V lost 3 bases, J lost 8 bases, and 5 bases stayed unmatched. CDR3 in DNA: TGTGCCTGGAGGCCGGGACAGGGGGCCGATGAGCAGTTCTTC. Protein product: CAWRPGQGADEQFF. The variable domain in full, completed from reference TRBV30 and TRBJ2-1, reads SQTIHQWPATLVQPVGSPLSLECTVEGTSNPNLYWYRQAAGRGLQLLFYSVGIGQISSEVPQNLSASRPQDRQFILSSKKLLLSDSGFYLCAWRPGQGADEQFFGPGTRLTVL.

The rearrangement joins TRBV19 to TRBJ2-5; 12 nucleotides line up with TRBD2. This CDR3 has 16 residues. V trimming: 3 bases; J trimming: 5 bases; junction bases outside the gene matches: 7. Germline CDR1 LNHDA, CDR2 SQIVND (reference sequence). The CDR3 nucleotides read TGTGCCAGTAGTATGACTAGCGGGAGAGTGGGTGAGACCCAGTACTTC. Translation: CASSMTSGRVGETQYF. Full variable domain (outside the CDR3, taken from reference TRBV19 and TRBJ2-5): DGGITQSPKYLFRKEGQNVTLSCEQNLNHDAMYWYRQDPGQGLRLIYYSQIVNDFQKGDIAEGYSVSREKKESFPLTVTSAQKNPTAFYLCASSMTSGRVGETQYFGPGTRLLVL.

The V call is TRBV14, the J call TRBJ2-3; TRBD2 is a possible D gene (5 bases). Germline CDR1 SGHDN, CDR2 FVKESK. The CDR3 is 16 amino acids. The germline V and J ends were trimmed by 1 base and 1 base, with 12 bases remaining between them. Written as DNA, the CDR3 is TGTGCCAGCAGCCAAGGAGAGGGATGGGGCACAGATACGCAGTATTTT. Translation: CASSQGEGWGTDTQYF.

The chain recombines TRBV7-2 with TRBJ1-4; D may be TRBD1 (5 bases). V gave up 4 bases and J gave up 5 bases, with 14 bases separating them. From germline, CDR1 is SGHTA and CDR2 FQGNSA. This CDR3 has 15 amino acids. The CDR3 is CASSWGVTGNEKLFF. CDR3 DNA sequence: TGTGCCAGCAGCTGGGGGGTAACGGGAAATGAAAAACTGTTTTTT.

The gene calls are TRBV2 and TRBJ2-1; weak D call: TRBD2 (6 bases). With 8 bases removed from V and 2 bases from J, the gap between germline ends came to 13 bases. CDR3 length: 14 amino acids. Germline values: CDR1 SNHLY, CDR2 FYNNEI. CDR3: CASEAGGPYNEQFF. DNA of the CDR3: TGTGCCAGCGAAGCCGGGGGACCCTACAATGAGCAGTTCTTC.

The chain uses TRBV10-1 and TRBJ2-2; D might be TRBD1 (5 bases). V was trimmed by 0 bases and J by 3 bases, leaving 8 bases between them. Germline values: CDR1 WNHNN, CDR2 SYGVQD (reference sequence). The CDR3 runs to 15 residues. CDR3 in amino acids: CASSESKGYTGELFF. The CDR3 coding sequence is TGCGCCAGCAGTGAGTCGAAGGGGTACACCGGGGAGCTGTTTTTT.

CDR3 DNA: TGTGCCTGGAAAAGGGGGAGCACTGAAGCTTTCTTT. Its translation is CAWKRGSTEAFF. The rearrangement links TRBV30 to TRBJ1-1, with a possible D match to TRBD1 (6 bases). The ends were cut back, 4 bases at V and 4 bases at J, with 10 bases in the middle. The germline V gene encodes CDR1 GTSNPN and CDR2 SVGIG (reference sequence). The CDR3 contains 12 residues.

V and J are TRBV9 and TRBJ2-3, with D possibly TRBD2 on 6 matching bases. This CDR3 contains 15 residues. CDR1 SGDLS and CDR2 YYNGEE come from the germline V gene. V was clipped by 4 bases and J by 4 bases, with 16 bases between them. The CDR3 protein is CASSIRESWADTQYF. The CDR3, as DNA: TGTGCCAGCAGCATCCGGGAGTCCTGGGCAGATACGCAGTATTTT.

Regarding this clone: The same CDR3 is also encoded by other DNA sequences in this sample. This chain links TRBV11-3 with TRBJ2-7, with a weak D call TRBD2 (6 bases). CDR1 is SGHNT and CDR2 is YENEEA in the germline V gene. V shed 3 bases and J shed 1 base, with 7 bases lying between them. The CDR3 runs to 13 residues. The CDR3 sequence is CASSLGGSYEQYF. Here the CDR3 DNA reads TGTGCCAGCAGCTTGGGGGGATCCTACGAGCAGTACTTC.

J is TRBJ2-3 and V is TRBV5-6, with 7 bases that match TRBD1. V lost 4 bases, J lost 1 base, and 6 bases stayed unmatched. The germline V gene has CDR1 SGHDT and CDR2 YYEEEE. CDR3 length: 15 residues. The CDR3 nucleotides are TGTGCCAGCAGCGAGGGGACAGTGCGCACAGATACGCAGTATTTT. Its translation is CASSEGTVRTDTQYF.

The CDR3 here is CASSLGQGDKNIQYF. In DNA, the CDR3 is TGCGCCAGCAGCTTGGGACAGGGAGACAAAAACATTCAGTACTTC. The V and J genes are TRBV5-1 and TRBJ2-4; 7 bases fit TRBD1. Trimming removed 0 bases from V and 3 bases from J; junction bases left unmatched: 3. Germline-derived CDR1 and CDR2 are SGHRS and YFSETQ. There are 15 residues in the CDR3.

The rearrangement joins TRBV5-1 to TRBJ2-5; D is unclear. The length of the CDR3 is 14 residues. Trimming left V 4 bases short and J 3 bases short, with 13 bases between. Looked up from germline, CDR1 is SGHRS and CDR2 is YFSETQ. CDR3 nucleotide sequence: TGCGCCAGCAGCACCCTTGTTGGGGAAGAGACCCAGTACTTC. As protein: CASSTLVGEETQYF.

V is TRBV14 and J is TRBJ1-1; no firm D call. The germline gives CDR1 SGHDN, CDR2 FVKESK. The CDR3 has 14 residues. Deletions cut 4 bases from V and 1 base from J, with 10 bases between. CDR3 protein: CASSPTLANTEAFF. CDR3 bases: TGTGCCAGCAGCCCCACACTGGCGAACACTGAAGCTTTCTTT.

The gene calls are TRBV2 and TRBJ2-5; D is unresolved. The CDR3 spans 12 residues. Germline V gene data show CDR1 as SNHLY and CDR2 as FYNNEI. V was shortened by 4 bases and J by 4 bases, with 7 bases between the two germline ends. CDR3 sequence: CASSAGLETQYF. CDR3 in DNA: TGTGCCAGCAGTGCCGGGCTAGAGACCCAGTACTTC.

CDR3 amino acids: CASSQEWGRVEAGELFF. CDR3 in DNA: TGTGCCAGCAGCCAGGAATGGGGCAGGGTGGAGGCCGGGGAGCTGTTTTTT. The chain combines TRBV27 with TRBJ2-2; the D gene could be TRBD1 or TRBD2 (5 bases each). The V gene's germline CDR1 is MNHEY and CDR2 SMNVEV (reference sequence). CDR3 length: 17 residues. The V gene lost 6 bases and the J gene lost 6 bases, with 23 bases spanning the gap.

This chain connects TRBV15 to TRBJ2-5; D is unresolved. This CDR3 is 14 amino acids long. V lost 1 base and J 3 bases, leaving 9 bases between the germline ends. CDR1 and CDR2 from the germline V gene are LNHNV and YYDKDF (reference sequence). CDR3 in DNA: TGTGCCACCAGCAGAGGACTGTACGAAGAGACCCAGTACTTC. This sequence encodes CATSRGLYEETQYF.

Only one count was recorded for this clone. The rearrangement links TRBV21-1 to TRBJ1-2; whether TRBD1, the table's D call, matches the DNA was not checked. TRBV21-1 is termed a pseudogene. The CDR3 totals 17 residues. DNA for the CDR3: TGTGCCAGCAGCAAAGTTCCCCCACACAAAACTAACTATGGCTACACCTTC. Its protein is CASSKVPPHKTNYGYTF.